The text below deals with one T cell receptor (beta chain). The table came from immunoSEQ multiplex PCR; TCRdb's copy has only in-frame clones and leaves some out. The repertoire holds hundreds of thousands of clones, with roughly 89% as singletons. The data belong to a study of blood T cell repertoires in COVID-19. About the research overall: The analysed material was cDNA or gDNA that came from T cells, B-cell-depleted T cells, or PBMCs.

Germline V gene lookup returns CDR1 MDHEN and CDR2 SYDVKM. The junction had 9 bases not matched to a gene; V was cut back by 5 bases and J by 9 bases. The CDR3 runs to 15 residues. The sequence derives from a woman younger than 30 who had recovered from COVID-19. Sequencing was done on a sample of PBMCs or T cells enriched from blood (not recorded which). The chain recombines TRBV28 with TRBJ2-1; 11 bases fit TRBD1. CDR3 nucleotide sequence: TGTGCCAGCAGTCGAGGGACAGGGGGAAGGAGTGAGCAGTTCTTC. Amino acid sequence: CASSRGTGGRSEQFF. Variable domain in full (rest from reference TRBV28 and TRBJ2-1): DVKVTQSSRYLVKRTGEKVFLECVQDMDHENMFWYRQDPGLGLRLIYFSYDVKMKEKGDIPEGYSVSREKKERFSLILESASTNQTSMYLCASSRGTGGRSEQFFGPGTRLTVL.